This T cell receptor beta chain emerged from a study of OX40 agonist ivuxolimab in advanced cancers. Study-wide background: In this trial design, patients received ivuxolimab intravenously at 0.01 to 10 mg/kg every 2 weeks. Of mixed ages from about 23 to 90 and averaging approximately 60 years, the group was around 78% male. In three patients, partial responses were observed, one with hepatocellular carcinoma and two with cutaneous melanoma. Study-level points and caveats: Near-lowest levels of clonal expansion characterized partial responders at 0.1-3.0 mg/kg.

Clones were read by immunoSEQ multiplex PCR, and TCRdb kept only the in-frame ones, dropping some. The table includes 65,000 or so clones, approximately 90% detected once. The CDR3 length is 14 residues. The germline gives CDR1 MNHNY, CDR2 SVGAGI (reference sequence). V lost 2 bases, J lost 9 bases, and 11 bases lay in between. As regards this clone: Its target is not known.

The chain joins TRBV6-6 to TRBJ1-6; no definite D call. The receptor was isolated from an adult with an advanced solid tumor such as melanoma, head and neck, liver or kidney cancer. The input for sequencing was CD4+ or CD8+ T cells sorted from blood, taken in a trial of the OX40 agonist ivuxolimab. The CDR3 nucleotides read TGTGCCAGCAGTTACGTGGACCGGGGTTCACCCCTCCACTTT. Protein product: CASSYVDRGSPLHF.